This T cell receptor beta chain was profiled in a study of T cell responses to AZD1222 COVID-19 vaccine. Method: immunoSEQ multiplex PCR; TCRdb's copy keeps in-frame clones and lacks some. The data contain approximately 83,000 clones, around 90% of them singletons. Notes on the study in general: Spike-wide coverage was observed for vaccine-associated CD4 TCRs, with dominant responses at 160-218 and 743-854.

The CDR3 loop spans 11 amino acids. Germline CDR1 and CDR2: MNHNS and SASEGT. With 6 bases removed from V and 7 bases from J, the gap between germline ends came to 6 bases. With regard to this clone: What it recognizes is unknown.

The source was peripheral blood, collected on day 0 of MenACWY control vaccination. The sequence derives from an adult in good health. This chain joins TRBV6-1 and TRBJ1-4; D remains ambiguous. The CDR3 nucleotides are TGTGCCAGCAGCCCCTCTGAAAAACTGTTTTTT. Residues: CASSPSEKLFF.